This TCR beta chain was obtained from a study of radiotherapy plus CTLA-4 blockade in lung cancer. V was pared by 2 bases and J by 2 bases, with 4 bases between. This CDR3 region has 12 residues. Germline CDR1 is WSHSY and CDR2 is SAAADI. Produced via immunoSEQ multiplex PCR; TCRdb's table is partial and in-frame only. This table has under 65,000 clones, about three quarters appearing once. This clonotype was obtained from a human donor with non-small cell lung cancer whose response to radiotherapy plus ipilimumab could not be evaluated. Source: peripheral blood, taken from a patient treated with radiotherapy plus ipilimumab. The chain links TRBV10-2 to TRBJ2-7; D unresolved. This chain's CDR3 is CASSEQAYEQYF. CDR3 sequence (DNA): TGCGCCAGCAGTGAGCAGGCCTACGAGCAGTACTTC.